This T cell receptor (beta chain) was observed in a study of cytomegalovirus exposure and HLA in healthy donors. Findings and limits, study-wide: It was confirmed in vitro that a few of the CMV-associated chains were specific for CMV antigens. Listed as cytomegalovirus-associated were 150 or so TCR beta chains. Sequencing likely caused a cluster of highly shared sequence variants. The classifier was said to identify cytomegalovirus status with high specificity and sensitivity.

The V gene's germline CDR1 is MNHEY and CDR2 SMNVEV (reference sequence). With 6 bases clipped from V and 2 bases from J, the junction kept 11 bases outside the gene matches. The CDR3 loop spans 16 amino acids. A multiplex PCR was run with 60 Vbeta primers and 13 Jbeta primers. Sequenced by immunoSEQ multiplex PCR; TCRdb stores in-frame clones only, minus some. The sample consists of approximately 220,000 clones, about 81% of them appearing once. Remarks on this clone: What it binds is not known.

Sequenced: PBMCs. The clonotype was recovered from a man aged 40-55 years in good health and CMV-seropositive. The chain combines TRBV27 with TRBJ2-7; 9 nucleotides line up with TRBD2. The CDR3 DNA follows: TGTGCCAGCAGACAAATCGTAGCGGGGGCAACCTACGAGCAGTACTTC. Its translation is CASRQIVAGATYEQYF.